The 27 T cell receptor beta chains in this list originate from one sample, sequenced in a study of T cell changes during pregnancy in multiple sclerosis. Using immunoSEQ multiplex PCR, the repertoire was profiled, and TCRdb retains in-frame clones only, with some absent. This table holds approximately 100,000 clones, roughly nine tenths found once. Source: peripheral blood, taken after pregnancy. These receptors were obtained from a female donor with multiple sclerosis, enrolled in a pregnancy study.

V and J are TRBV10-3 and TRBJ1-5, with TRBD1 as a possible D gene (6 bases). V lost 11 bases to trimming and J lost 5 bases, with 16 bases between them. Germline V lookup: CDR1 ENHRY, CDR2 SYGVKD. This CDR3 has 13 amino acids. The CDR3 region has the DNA TGTGCCGTCTCGGGGGGCGAAGATCAGCCCCAGCATTTT. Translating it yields CAVSGGEDQPQHF.

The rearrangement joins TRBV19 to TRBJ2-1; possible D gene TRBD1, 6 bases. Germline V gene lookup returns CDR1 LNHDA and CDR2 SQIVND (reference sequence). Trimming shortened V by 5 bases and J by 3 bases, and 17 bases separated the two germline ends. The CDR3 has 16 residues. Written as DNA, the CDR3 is TGTGCCAGTAGTCTGGACAGTGTCCCCCTCTACAATGAGCAGTTCTTC. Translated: CASSLDSVPLYNEQFF.

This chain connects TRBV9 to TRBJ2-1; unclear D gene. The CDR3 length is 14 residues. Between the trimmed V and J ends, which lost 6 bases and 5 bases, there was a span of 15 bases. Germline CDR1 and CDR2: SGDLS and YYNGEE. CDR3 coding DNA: TGTGCCAGCACCGGCGGCGGATTCGACAATGAGCAGTTCTTC. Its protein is CASTGGGFDNEQFF.

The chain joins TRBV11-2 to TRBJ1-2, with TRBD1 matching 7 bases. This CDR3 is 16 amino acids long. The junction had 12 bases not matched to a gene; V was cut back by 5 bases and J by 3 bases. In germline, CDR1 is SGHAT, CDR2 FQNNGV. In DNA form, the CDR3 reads TGTGCCAGCAGCCCGCCGACAGGGAAGGTCGACTATGGCTACACCTTC. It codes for CASSPPTGKVDYGYTF.

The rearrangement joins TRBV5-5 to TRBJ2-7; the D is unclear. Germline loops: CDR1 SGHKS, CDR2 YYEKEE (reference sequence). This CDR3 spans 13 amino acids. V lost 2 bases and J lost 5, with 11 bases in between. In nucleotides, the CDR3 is TGTGCCAGCAGCTTACCAGGAAAGGACGAGCAGTACTTC. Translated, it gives CASSLPGKDEQYF.

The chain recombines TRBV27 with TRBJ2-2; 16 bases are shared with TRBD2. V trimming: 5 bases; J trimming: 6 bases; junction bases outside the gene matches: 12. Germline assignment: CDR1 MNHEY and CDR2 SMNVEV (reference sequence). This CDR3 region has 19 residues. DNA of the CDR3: TGTGCCAGCAGTATGGGACTAGCGGGGGGGCCGCATCCCCCCGGGGAGCTGTTTTTT. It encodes CASSMGLAGGPHPPGELFF.

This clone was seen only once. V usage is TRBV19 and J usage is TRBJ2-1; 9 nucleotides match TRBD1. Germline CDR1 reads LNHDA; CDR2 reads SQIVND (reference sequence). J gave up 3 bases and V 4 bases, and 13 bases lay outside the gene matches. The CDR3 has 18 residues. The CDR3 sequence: CASSTRTGAGSFYNEQFF. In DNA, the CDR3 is TGTGCCAGTAGTACCCGGACAGGGGCAGGGTCTTTCTACAATGAGCAGTTCTTC.

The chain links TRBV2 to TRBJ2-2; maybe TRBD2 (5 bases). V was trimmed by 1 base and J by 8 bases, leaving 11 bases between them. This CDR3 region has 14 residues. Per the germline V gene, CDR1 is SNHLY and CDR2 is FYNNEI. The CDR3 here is CASSEDRGFGELFF. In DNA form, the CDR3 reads TGTGCCAGCAGTGAAGACAGAGGGTTTGGGGAGCTGTTTTTT.

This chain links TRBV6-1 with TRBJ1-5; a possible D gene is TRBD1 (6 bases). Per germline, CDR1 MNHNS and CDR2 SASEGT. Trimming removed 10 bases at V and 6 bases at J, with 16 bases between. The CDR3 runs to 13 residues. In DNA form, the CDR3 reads TGTGCCACCGCAGGGGAGCGCGGTCAGCCCCAGCATTTT. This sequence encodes CATAGERGQPQHF.

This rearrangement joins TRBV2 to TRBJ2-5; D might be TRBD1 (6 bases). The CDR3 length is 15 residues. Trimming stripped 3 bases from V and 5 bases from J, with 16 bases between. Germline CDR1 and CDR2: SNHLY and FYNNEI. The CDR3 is CASSDTPGAGETQYF. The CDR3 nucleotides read TGTGCCAGCAGTGACACGCCAGGGGCCGGGGAGACCCAGTACTTC.

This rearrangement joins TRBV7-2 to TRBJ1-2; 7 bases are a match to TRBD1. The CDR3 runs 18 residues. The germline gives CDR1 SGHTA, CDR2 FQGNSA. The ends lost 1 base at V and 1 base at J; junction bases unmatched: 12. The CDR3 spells CASSLVAEGQSLNYGYTF. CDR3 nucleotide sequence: TGTGCCAGCAGCTTAGTGGCGGAGGGACAGTCCCTTAACTATGGCTACACCTTC.

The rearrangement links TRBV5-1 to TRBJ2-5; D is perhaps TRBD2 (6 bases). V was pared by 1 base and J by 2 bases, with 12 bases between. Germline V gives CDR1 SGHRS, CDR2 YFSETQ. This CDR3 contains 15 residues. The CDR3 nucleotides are TGCGCCAGCAGCTTGTTCCCGGGGGAACAAGAGACCCAGTACTTC. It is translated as CASSLFPGEQETQYF. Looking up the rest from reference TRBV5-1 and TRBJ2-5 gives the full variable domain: KAGVTQTPRYLIKTRGQQVTLSCSPISGHRSVSWYQQTPGQGLQFLFEYFSETQRNKGNFPGRFSGRQFSNSRSEMNVSTLELGDSALYLCASSLFPGEQETQYFGPGTRLLVL.

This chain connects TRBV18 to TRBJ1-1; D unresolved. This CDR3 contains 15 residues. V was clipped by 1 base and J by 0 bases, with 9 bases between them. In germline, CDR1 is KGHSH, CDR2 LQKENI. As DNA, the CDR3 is TGTGCCAGCTCACCACGGGCAGGCCTGAACACTGAAGCTTTCTTT. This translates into CASSPRAGLNTEAFF.

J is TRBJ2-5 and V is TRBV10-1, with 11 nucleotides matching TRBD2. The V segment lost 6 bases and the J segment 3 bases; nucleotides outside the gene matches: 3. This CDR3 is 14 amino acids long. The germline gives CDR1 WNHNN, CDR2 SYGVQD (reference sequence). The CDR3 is CASRETSGEETQYF. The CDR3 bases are TGCGCCAGCAGGGAGACTAGCGGGGAAGAGACCCAGTACTTC.

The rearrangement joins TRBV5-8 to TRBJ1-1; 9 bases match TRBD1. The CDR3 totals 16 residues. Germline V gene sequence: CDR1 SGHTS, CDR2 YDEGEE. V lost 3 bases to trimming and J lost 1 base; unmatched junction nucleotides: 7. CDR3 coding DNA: TGTGCCAGCAGCTGGGGCCGGGACAGGGAGAACACTGAAGCTTTCTTT. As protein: CASSWGRDRENTEAFF.

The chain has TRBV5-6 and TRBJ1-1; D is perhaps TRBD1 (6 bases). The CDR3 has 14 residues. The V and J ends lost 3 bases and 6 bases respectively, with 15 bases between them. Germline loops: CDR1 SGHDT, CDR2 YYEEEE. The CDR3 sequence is CASSYGGAEAEAFF. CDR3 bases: TGTGCCAGCAGCTATGGGGGGGCGGAAGCTGAAGCTTTCTTT.

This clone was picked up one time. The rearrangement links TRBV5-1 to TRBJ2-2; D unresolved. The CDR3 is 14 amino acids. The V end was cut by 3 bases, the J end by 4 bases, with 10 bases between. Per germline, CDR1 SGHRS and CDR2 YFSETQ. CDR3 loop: CASSSKTSTGELFF. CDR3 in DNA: TGCGCCAGCAGCTCGAAGACAAGCACCGGGGAGCTGTTTTTT.

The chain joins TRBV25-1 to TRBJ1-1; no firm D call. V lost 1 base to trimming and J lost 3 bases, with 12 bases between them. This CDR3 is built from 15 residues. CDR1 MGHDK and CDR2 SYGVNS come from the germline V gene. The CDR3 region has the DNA TGTGCCAGCAGTGAATGGGAGGGCGTGGACACTGAAGCTTTCTTT. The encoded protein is CASSEWEGVDTEAFF.

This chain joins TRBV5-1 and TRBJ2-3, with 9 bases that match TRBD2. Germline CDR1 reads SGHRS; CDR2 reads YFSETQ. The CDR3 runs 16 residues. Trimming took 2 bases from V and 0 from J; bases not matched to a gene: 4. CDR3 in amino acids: CASSFISGGSTDTQYF. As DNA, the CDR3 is TGCGCCAGCAGCTTTATTAGCGGGGGAAGCACAGATACGCAGTATTTT.

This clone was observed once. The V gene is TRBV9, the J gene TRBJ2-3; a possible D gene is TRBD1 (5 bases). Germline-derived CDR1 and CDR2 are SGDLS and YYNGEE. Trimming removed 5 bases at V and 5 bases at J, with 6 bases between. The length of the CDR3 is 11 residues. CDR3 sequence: CASRQGDTQYF. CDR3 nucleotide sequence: TGTGCCAGCAGGCAGGGAGATACGCAGTATTTT.

The CDR3 region is CASSRLLAGGYEQYF. CDR3 coding DNA: TGTGCCAGCTCCCGACTGCTAGCGGGGGGCTACGAGCAGTACTTC. The rearrangement links TRBV6-5 to TRBJ2-7; 11 bases align to TRBD2. The CDR3 totals 15 residues. Germline V CDR1 and CDR2: MNHEY, SVGAGI. J lost 3 bases, V lost 8 bases, and 9 bases had no gene match.

CDR3: CASSYSGGSGNTIYF. The CDR3 region has the DNA TGTGCCAGCAGTTACTCAGGGGGCTCTGGAAACACCATATATTTT. The rearrangement links TRBV6-5 to TRBJ1-3; a weak D match, TRBD1 (6 bases). This CDR3 has 15 amino acids. Germline CDR1 reads MNHEY; CDR2 reads SVGAGI. Trimming removed 0 bases at V and 0 bases at J, with 6 bases between.

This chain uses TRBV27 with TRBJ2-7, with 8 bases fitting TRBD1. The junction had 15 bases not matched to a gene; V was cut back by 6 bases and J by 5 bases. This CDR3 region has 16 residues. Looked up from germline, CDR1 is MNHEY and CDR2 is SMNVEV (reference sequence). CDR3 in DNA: TGTGCCAGCAGCAGGGGCCCGGGACAGGTTACTCACGAGCAGTACTTC. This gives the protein CASSRGPGQVTHEQYF.

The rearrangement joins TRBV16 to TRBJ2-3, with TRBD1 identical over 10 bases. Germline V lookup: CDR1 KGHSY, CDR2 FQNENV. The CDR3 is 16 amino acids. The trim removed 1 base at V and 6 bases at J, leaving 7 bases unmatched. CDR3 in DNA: TGTGCCAGCAGCCAATTTGGGACAGGGGTCGAGGATACGCAGTATTTT. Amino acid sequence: CASSQFGTGVEDTQYF.

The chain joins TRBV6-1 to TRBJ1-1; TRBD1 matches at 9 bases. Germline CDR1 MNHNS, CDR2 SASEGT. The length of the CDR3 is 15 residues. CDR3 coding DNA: TGTGTCGCGCCGAGACAGGGGGATTGGAACACTGAAGCTTTCTTT. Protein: CVAPRQGDWNTEAFF.

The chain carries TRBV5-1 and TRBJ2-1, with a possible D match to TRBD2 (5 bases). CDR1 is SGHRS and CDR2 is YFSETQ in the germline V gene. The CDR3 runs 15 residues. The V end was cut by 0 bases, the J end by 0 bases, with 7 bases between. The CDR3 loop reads CASSLAGDSYNEQFF. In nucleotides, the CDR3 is TGCGCCAGCAGCTTGGCCGGGGACTCCTACAATGAGCAGTTCTTC.

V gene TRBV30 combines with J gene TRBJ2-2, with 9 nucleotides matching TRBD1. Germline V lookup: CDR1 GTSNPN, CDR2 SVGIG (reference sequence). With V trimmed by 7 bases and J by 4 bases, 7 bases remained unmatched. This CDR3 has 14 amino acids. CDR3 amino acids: CASITGGFTGELFF. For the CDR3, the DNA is TGTGCCTCCATCACAGGGGGCTTCACCGGGGAGCTGTTTTTT. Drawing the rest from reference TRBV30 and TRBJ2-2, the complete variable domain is SQTIHQWPATLVQPVGSPLSLECTVEGTSNPNLYWYRQAAGRGLQLLFYSVGIGQISSEVPQNLSASRPQDRQFILSSKKLLLSDSGFYLCASITGGFTGELFFGEGSRLTVL.